The 12 T cell receptor beta chains in this list originate from one sample, sequenced in a study of cytomegalovirus exposure and HLA in healthy donors (dated by TCRdb to about 2017). The library was generated by the immunoSEQ multiplex PCR assay. For the multiplex PCR, a mixture combining 60 forward primers for TCR Vbeta segments and 13 reverse primers for TCR Jbeta segments was used. Sourced from immuneACCESS, this table was stored by TCRdb with only in-frame sequences that have V and J called. A share of the clones is absent; for the studies checked, an unresolved V gene accounts for under half, and the remainder has no known explanation. For this sample the table gives around 130,000 clones, of which 74% were detected only once. The leading ten clones occupy 5.8% of the sample. Sample: PBMCs. The source of these receptors is a woman aged 45-60 years in good health and CMV-seropositive.

The gene calls are TRBV15 and TRBJ2-1; 8 positions agree with TRBD1. The CDR3 covers 15 residues. V shed 0 bases, J shed 8 bases, and the junction held 6 bases outside the gene matches. Germline values: CDR1 LNHNV, CDR2 YYDKDF (reference sequence). In DNA form, the CDR3 reads TGTGCCACCAGCAGAGACTCGGGACAGGCCCATGAGCAGTTCTTC. Translating gives CATSRDSGQAHEQFF.

This clone was recorded a few times. The chain couples TRBV11-3 to TRBJ2-7; 9 bases fit TRBD1. The CDR3 is 16 amino acids. Germline V gene lookup returns CDR1 SGHNT and CDR2 YENEEA. Trimming at V came to 3 bases and at J to 3 bases, leaving 9 bases not matched to a gene. CDR3 nucleotides: TGTGCCAGCAGCTTGACAATGGGACAGGGAAACTACGAGCAGTACTTC. Translated, it gives CASSLTMGQGNYEQYF.

The rearrangement uses TRBV10-3 and TRBJ1-1; D is unclear. The CDR3 runs 14 residues. CDR1 ENHRY and CDR2 SYGVKD come from the germline V gene. Trimming cost V 6 bases and J 4 bases, with 15 bases left between them. The CDR3, as DNA: TGTGCCATCAGGGATCCTATAAGGAGCACTGAAGCTTTCTTT. Amino acids: CAIRDPIRSTEAFF.

The V gene is TRBV4-1, the J gene TRBJ2-5; TRBD2 is a possible D gene (7 bases). This CDR3 region has 14 residues. Looked up from germline, CDR1 is MGHRA and CDR2 is YSYEKL. The germline V and J ends were trimmed by 4 bases and 5 bases, with 14 bases remaining between them. The CDR3: CASSPLGGGETQYF. CDR3 nucleotides: TGCGCCAGCAGCCCCCTAGGGGGGGGTGAGACCCAGTACTTC.

Concerning this clone itself: Compared with germline, one end of the junction differs, possibly owing to a read error. The rearrangement uses TRBV19 and TRBJ2-7; D call uncertain. This CDR3 comprises 15 residues. Germline lookup yields CDR1 LNHDA and CDR2 SQIVND (reference sequence). The CDR3 DNA reads as TGTACCAGTAGTACAGTGTCTGCAGCGTCCTACGAGCAGTACTTC. The encoded protein is CTSSTVSAASYEQYF.

V and J are TRBV6-1 and TRBJ1-5; TRBD1 agrees at 7 bases. The CDR3 runs 15 residues. CDR1 is MNHNS and CDR2 is SASEGT in the germline V gene. The V segment lost 5 bases and the J segment 0 bases; nucleotides outside the gene matches: 4. The CDR3 DNA follows: TGTGCCAGCAGTTTCGACAGGGTTAGCAATCAGCCCCAGCATTTT. Amino acids: CASSFDRVSNQPQHF.

V usage is TRBV19 and J usage is TRBJ1-1; D is undetermined. V lost 6 bases, J lost 11 bases, and 13 bases lay in between. Germline CDR1 and CDR2: LNHDA and SQIVND (reference sequence). This CDR3 spans 11 amino acids. The CDR3 coding sequence is TGTGCCAGTAGAAACTTCGGGGAGGCTTTCTTT. It is translated as CASRNFGEAFF.

Details on this clone: One junction end disagrees with the germline gene, perhaps due to a read error. CDR3 protein: CARSLGTGKRYEEAFF. DNA of the CDR3: TGTGCCCGCAGCTTGGGAACAGGGAAGAGATACGAGGAAGCTTTCTTT. The chain has TRBV5-4 and TRBJ1-1, with D possibly matching TRBD1 (6 bases). Germline V gene sequence: CDR1 SGHNT, CDR2 YYREEE (reference sequence). This CDR3 region has 16 residues. The full variable domain, rest sourced from reference TRBV5-4 and TRBJ1-1, is ETGVTQSPTHLIKTRGQQVTLRCSSQSGHNTVSWYQQALGQGPQFIFQYYREEENGRGNFPPRFSGLQFPNYSSELNVNALELDDSALYLCARSLGTGKRYEEAFFGQGTRLTVV.

This clone was counted a few times. V gene TRBV2 combines with J gene TRBJ1-2, with unresolved D. This CDR3 has 10 residues. Trimming removed 8 bases at V and 9 bases at J, with 10 bases between. Germline CDR1 and CDR2: SNHLY and FYNNEI. The CDR3 protein is CASCAGSYTF. In DNA form, the CDR3 reads TGTGCCAGCTGCGCCGGGAGCTACACCTTC.

V usage is TRBV2 and J usage is TRBJ2-3; D unclear. Germline CDR1 SNHLY, CDR2 FYNNEI. V shed 7 bases and J shed 6 bases, with 11 bases lying between them. The CDR3 sequence is 12 residues long. The CDR3 is CASKASRDTQYF. As DNA, the CDR3 is TGTGCCAGCAAGGCCTCCAGGGATACGCAGTATTTT.

The chain is built from TRBV6-5 and TRBJ2-1; a weak D match, TRBD2 (6 bases). From germline, CDR1 is MNHEY and CDR2 SVGAGI. CDR3 size: 13 residues. V was trimmed by 0 bases and J by 7 bases, leaving 7 bases between them. The CDR3 protein is CASSYSSGNEQFF. The CDR3 DNA reads TGTGCCAGCAGTTACTCGAGCGGGAATGAGCAGTTCTTC.

The V gene is TRBV6-5, the J gene TRBJ1-1, with D tentatively TRBD1 (5 bases). Germline CDR1 reads MNHEY; CDR2 reads SVGAGI. Trimming pared 0 bases from V and 12 bases from J, leaving 17 bases between. The length of the CDR3 is 14 residues. The CDR3 protein is CASSYSGSAAGPFF. The CDR3, as DNA: TGTGCCAGCAGTTACTCGGGGTCGGCGGCAGGGCCTTTCTTT.